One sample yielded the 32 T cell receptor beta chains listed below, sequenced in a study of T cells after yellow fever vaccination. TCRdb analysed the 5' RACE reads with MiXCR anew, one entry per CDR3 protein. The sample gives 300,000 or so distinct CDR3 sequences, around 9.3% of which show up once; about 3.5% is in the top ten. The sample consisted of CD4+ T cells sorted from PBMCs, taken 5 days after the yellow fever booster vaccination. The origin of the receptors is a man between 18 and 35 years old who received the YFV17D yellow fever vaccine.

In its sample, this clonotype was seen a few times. The CDR3 sequence: CASSLARTSTDTQYF. CDR3 DNA: TGCGCCAGCAGCTTGGCTAGGACTAGCACAGATACGCAGTATTTT. The J gene is TRBJ2-3, the V gene TRBV5-1, with D possibly being TRBD2 (5 bases). V dropped 0 bases and J dropped 0 bases, with 8 bases sitting between them. CDR3 length equals 15 residues. CDR1 and CDR2 (germline): SGHRS, YFSETQ.

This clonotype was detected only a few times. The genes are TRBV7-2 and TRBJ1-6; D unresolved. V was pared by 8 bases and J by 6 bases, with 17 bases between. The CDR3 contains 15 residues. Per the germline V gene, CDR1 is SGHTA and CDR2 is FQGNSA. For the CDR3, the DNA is TGTGCCAGCGTCCTCGGGAGCGGACCTAATTCACCCCTCCACTTT. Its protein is CASVLGSGPNSPLHF.

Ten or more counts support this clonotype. The DNA for the CDR3 is TGCAGTGCTAGAGATGTCGAGCGGGGGGCTTCTTACAATGAGCAGTTCTTC. It translates to CSARDVERGASYNEQFF. The rearrangement joins TRBV20-1 to TRBJ2-1, with 9 nucleotides matching TRBD2. V lost 0 bases and J lost 4; bases outside the gene matches: 10. CDR3 length: 17 residues. Per germline, CDR1 DFQATT and CDR2 SNEGSKA (reference sequence).

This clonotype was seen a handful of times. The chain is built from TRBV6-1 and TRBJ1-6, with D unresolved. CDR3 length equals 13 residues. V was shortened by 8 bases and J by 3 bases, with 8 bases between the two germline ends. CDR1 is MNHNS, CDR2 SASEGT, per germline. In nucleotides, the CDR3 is TGTGCCAGCGAGGAGTTCTATAATTCACCCCTCCACTTT. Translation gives CASEEFYNSPLHF.

CDR3 in amino acids: CASSLSGGVRNEQFF. As DNA, the CDR3 is TGTGCCAGCAGCTTGAGCGGGGGGGTTAGGAATGAGCAGTTCTTC. The chain has TRBV3-1 and TRBJ2-1, with TRBD2 matching 10 bases. With 5 bases clipped from V and 7 bases from J, the junction kept 8 bases outside the gene matches. The CDR3 loop spans 15 amino acids. The V gene's germline CDR1 is LGHDT and CDR2 YNNKEL (reference sequence).

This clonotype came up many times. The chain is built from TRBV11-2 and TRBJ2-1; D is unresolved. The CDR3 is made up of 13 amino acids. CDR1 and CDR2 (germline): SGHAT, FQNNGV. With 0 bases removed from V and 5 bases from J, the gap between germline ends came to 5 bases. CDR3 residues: CASSLDPNNEQFF. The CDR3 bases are TGTGCCAGCAGCTTAGATCCTAACAATGAGCAGTTCTTC. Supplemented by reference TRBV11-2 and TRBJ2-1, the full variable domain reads EAGVAQSPRYKIIEKRQSVAFWCNPISGHATLYWYQQILGQGPKLLIQFQNNGVVDDSQLPKDRFSAERLKGVDSTLKIQPAKLEDSAVYLCASSLDPNNEQFFGPGTRLTVL.

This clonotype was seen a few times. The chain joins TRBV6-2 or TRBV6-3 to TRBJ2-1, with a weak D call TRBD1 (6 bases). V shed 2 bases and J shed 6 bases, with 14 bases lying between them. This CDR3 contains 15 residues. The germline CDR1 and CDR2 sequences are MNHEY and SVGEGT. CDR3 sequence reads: CASSYRTGWVNEQFF. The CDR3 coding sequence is TGTGCCAGCAGTTACCGAACAGGGTGGGTCAATGAGCAGTTCTTC.

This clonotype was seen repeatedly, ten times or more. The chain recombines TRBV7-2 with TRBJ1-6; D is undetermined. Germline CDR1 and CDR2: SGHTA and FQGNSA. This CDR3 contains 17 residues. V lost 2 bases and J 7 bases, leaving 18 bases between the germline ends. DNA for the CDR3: TGTGCCAGCAGCTTACGGGGTGCAAGCATGCGGAATTCACCCCTCCACTTT. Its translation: CASSLRGASMRNSPLHF.

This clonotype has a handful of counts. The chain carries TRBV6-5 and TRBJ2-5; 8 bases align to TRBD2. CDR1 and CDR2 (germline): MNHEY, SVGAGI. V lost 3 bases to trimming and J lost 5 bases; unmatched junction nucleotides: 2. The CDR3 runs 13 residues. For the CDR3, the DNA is TGTGCCAGCAGTTATAGCGGGGCCGAGACCCAGTACTTC. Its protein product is CASSYSGAETQYF.

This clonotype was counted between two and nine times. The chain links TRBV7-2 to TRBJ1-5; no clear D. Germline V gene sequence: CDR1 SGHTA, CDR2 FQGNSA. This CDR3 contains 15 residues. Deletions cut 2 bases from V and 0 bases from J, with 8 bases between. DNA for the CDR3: TGTGCCAGCAGCTTATTAAAAAATAGCAATCAGCCCCAGCATTTT. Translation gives CASSLLKNSNQPQHF.

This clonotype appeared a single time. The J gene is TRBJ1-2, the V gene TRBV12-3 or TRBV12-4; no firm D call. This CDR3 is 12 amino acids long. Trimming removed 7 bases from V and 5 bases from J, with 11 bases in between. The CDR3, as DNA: TGTGCCAGCACTCTAGGAGGGTATGGCTACACCTTC. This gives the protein CASTLGGYGYTF.

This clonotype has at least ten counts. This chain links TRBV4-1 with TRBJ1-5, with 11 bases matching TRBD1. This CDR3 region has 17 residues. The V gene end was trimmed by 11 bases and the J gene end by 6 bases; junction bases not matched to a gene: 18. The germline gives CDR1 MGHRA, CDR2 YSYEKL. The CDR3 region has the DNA TGCGCCCGCCTAGGGGGCCCGGGACAGGGGGTATTTCAGCCCCAGCATTTT. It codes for CARLGGPGQGVFQPQHF.

CDR3 coding DNA: TGTGCCAGCAGCTTAGTCGTGTTAATAGGGTCTCGACTGCAGGTTGCGCAGTATTTT. It encodes CASSLVVLIGSRLQVAQYF. The chain links TRBV11-2 to TRBJ2-3; no firm D call. The germline CDR1 and CDR2 sequences are SGHAT and FQNNGV. The V end lost 1 base, the J end lost 10 bases, and 30 bases lay between the germline ends. This CDR3 is built from 19 residues.

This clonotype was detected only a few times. The chain's CDR3 is CASSLSPGRYNSPLHF. CDR3 sequence (DNA): TGTGCCAGCAGCTTAAGTCCGGGAAGGTATAATTCACCCCTCCACTTT. The V call is TRBV11-2, the J call TRBJ1-6; D is unclear. The germline gives CDR1 SGHAT, CDR2 FQNNGV. CDR3 length equals 16 residues. The V and J ends lost 2 bases and 4 bases respectively, with 12 bases between them.

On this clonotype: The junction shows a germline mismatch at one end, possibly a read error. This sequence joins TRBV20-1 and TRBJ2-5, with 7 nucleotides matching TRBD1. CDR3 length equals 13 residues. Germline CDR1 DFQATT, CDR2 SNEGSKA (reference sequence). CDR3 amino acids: CSARGQDQETQYF. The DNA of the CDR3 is TGCAGTGCAAGAGGACAGGACCAAGAGACCCAGTACTTC.

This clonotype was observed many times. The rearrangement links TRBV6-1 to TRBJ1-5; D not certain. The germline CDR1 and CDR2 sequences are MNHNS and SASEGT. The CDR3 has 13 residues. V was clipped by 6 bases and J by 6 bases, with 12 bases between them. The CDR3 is CASSGNGVQPQHF. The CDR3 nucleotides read TGTGCCAGCAGCGGAAACGGGGTTCAGCCCCAGCATTTT.

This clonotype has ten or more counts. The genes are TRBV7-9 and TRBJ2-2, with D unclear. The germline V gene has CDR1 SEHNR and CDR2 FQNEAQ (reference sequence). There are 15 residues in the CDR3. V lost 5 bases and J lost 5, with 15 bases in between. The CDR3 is CASSHSRTVTGELFF. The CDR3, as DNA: TGTGCCAGCAGCCATTCTCGGACCGTTACCGGGGAGCTGTTTTTT.

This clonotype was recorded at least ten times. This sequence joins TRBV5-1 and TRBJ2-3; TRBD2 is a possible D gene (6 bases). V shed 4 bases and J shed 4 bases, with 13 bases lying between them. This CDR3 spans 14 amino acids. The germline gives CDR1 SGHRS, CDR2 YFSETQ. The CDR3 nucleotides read TGCGCCAGCAGCAAGACTAGTATCGCAGATACGCAGTATTTT. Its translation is CASSKTSIADTQYF.

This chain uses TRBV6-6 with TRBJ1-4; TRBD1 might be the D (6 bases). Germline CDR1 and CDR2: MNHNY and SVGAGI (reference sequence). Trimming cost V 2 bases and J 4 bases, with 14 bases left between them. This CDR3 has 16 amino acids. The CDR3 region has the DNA TGTGCCAGCAGTTACCGGGTGGGGGCTAGTAATGAAAAACTGTTTTTT. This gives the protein CASSYRVGASNEKLFF.

The CDR3, as DNA: TGCAGTTCCATGACTGGGGCCTCCGGGGGGACCCAGTACTTC. Translation: CSSMTGASGGTQYF. This chain connects TRBV20-1 to TRBJ2-5, with D possibly matching TRBD2 (6 bases). The V and J ends lost 8 bases and 7 bases respectively, with 23 bases between them. CDR1 and CDR2 from the germline V gene are DFQATT and SNEGSKA (reference sequence). The CDR3 length is 14 residues.

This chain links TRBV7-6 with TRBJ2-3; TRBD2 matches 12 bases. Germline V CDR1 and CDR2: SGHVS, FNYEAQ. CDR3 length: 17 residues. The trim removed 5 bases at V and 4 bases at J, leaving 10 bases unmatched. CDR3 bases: TGTGCCAGCAGCACGAAACTAGCGGGGGGTTCGGCAGATACGCAGTATTTT. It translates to CASSTKLAGGSADTQYF.

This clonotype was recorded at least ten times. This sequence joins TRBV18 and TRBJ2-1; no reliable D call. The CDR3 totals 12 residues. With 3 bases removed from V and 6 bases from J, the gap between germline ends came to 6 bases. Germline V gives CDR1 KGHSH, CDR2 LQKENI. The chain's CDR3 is CASSPRSNEQFF. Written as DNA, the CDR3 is TGTGCCAGCTCACCGCGGAGCAATGAGCAGTTCTTC.

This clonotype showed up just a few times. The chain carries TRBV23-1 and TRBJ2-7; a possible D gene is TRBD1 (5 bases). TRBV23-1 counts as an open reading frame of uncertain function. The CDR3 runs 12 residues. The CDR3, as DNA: TGCGCCTGCAGGGCCCACATTTACGAGCAGTACGTC. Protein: CACRAHIYEQYV.

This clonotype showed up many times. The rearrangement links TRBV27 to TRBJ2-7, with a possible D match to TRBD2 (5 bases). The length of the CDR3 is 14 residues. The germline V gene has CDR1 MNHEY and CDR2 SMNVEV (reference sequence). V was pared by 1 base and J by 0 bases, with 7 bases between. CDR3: CASSLWESSYEQYF. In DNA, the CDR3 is TGTGCCAGCAGTTTATGGGAGAGCTCCTACGAGCAGTACTTC.

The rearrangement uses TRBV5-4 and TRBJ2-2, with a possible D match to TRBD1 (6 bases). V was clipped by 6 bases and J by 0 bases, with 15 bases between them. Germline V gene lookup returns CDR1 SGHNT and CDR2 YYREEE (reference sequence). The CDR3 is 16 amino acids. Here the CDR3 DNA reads TGTGCCAGCAATCCTGGAGGACAGACGAACACCGGGGAGCTGTTTTTT. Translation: CASNPGGQTNTGELFF.

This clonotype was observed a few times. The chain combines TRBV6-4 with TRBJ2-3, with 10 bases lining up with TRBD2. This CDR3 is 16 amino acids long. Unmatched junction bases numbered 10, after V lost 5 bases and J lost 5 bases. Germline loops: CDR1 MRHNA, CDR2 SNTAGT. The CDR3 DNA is TGTGCCAGCAGTCCCGTTGGAGCTAGCGGGGGAGATACGCAGTATTTT. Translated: CASSPVGASGGDTQYF.

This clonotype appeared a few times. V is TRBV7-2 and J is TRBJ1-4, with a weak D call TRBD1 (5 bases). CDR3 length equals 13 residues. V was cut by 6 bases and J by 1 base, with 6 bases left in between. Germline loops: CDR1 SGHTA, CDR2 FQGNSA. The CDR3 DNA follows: TGTGCCAGCAGAACAGGAACTAATGAAAAACTGTTTTTT. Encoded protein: CASRTGTNEKLFF.

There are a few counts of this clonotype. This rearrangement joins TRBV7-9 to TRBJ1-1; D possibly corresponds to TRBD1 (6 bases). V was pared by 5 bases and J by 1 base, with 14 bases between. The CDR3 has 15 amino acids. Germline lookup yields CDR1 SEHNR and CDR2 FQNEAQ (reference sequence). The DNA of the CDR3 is TGTGCCAGCAGCGCACAAACAGGGAAGAACACTGAAGCTTTCTTT. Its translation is CASSAQTGKNTEAFF. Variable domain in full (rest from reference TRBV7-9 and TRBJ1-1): DTGVSQNPRHKITKRGQNVTFRCDPISEHNRLYWYRQTLGQGPEFLTYFQNEAQLEKSRLLSDRFSAERPKGSFSTLEIQRTEQGDSAMYLCASSAQTGKNTEAFFGQGTRLTVV.

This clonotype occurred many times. CDR3 in amino acids: CASSLVTSSRRTGGGYTF. CDR3 nucleotide sequence: TGTGCCAGCAGCTTAGTTACTTCGTCGCGGCGAACCGGGGGGGGCTACACCTTC. This rearrangement joins TRBV7-2 to TRBJ1-2; possibly TRBD1 for D (5 bases). Germline assignment: CDR1 SGHTA and CDR2 FQGNSA. V lost 1 base and J lost 8, with 26 bases in between. This CDR3 comprises 18 residues.

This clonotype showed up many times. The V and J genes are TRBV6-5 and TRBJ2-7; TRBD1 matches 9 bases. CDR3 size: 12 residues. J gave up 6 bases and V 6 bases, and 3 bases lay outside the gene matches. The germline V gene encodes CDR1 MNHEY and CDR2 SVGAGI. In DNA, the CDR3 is TGTGCCAGCAGCCAGACAGGGGGCGAGCAGTACGTC. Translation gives CASSQTGGEQYV.

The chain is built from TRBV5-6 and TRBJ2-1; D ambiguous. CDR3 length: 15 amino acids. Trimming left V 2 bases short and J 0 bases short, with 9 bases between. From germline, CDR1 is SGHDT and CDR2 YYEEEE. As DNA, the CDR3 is TGTGCCAGCAGCTTTACAGAGAGCTCCTACAATGAGCAGTTCTTC. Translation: CASSFTESSYNEQFF.

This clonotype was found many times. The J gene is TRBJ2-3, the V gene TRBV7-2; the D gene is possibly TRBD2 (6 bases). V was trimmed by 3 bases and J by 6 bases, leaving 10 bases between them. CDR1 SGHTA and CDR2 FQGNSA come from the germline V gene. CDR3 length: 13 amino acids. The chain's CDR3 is CASSLARGDTQYF. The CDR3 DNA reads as TGTGCCAGCAGCTTGGCCCGGGGGGATACGCAGTATTTT.